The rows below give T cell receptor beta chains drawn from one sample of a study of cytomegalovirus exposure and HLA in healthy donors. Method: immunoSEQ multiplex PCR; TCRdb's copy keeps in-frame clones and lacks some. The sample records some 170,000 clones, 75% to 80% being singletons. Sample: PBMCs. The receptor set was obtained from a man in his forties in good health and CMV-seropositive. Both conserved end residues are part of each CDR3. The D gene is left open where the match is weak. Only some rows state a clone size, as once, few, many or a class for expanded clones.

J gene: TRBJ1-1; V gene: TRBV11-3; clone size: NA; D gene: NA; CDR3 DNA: TGTGCCAGCAGCATAACAATGAACACTGAAGCTTTCTTT; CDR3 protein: CASSITMNTEAFF
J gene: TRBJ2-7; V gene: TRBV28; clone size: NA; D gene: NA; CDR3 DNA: TGTGCCAGCAGTTTCCGGACTAACCCGTGGGAGCAGTACTTC; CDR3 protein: CASSFRTNPWEQYF
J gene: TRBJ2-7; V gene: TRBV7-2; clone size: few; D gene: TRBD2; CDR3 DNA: TGTGCCAGCAGCTGGGCAAATATAGCGGGAGACGAGCAGTACTTC; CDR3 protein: CASSWANIAGDEQYF
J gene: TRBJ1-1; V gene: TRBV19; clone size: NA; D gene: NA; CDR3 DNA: TGTGCCAGTAGTATGTGGGCCCAGAACACTGAAGCTTTCTTT; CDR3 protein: CASSMWAQNTEAFF
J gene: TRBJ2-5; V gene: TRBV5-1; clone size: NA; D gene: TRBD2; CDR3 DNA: TGCGCCAGCTCTACCCGGGGGGGTTCTGAGACCCAGTACTTC; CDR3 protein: CASSTRGGSETQYF
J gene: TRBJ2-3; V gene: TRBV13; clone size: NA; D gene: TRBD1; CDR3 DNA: TGTGCCAGCAGTAGAGACAGGGGCGCGACAGATACGCAGTATTTT; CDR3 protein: CASSRDRGATDTQYF
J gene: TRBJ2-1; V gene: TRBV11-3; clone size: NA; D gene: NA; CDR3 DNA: TGTGCCAGCAGCTTAAGGGGCAGCAAGTCCTACAATGAGCAGTTCTTC; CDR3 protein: CASSLRGSKSYNEQFF
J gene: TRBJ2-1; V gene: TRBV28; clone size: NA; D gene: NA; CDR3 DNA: TGTGCCAGCAGTTTATCCGGAGAAGTTGGCCATGAGCAGTTCTTC; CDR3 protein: CASSLSGEVGHEQFF
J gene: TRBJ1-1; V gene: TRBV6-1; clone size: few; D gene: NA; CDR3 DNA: TGTGCCAGCAGAAAACAGGAAAACACTGAAGCTTTCTTT; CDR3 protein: CASRKQENTEAFF
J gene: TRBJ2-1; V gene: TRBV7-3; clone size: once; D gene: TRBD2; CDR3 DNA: TGTGCCAGCAGCCCCTTAGGGGCGGGAGATGAGCAGTTCTTC; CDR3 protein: CASSPLGAGDEQFF
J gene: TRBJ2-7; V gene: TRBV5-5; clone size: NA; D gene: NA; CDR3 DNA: TGTGCCAGCAGCTTGGGGGCAGGGGCTTTCGCCTCCTACGAGCAGTACTTC; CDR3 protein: CASSLGAGAFASYEQYF
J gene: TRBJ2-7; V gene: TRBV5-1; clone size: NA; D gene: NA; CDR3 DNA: TGCGCCAGTAAAACAGGGCTGGGGCTGGTCGACGAGCAGTACTTC; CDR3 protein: CASKTGLGLVDEQYF
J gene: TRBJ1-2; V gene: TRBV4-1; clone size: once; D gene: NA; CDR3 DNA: TGCGCCAGCAGCCAAGTTGAGGGGAGGGTTGGCTACACCTTC; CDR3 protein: CASSQVEGRVGYTF
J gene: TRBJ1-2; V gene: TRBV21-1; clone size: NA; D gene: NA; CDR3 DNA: TGTGCCAGCAGCAAAGCGCGAACTCGGGGGGGCTACACCTTC; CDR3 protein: CASSKARTRGGYTF
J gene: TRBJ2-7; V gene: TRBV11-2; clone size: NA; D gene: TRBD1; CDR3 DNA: TGTGCCAGCAGCTTAGGACAGGGGGCAAGAGAGCAGTACTTC; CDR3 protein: CASSLGQGAREQYF
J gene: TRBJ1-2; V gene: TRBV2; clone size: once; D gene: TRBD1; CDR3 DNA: TGTGCCAGCAGTGCTTCGGGACAGGGGCCGTACACCTTC; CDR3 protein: CASSASGQGPYTF
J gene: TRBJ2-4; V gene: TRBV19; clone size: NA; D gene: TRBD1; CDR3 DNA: TGTGCCAGCACGGGACAGGGGGCGAACATTCAGTACTTC; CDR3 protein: CASTGQGANIQYF
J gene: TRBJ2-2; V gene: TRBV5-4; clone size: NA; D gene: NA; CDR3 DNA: TGTGCCAGCAGCTTCGACCGCCCGGGCACCGGGGAGCTGTTTTTT; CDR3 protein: CASSFDRPGTGELFF
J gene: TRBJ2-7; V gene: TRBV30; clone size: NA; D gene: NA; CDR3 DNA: TGTGCCTGGAGTCCGGACAGAGGGTCCTACGAGCAGTACTTC; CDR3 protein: CAWSPDRGSYEQYF
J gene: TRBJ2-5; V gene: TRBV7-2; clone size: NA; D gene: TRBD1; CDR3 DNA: TGTGCCAGCAGCTGGAACAGGGGCCACGAGACCCAGTACTTC; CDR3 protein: CASSWNRGHETQYF
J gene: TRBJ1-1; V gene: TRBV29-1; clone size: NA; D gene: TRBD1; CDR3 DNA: TGCAGCGTCTCGGGACAGGGGGCTGTAGCTTTCTTT; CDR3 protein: CSVSGQGAVAFF
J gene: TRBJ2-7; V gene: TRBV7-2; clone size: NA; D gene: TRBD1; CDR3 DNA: TGTGCCAGCAGCACAGGGATAGGCGGACAGGCATTCTCCTACGAGCAGTACTTC; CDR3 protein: CASSTGIGGQAFSYEQYF
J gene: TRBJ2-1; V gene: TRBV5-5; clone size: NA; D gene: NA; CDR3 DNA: TGTGCCAGCGAGCTTGCAGGTTTGAGATTGTACAATGAGCAGTTCTTC; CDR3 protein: CASELAGLRLYNEQFF
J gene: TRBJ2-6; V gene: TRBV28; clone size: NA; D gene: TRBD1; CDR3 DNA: TGTGCCAGCCGCCCGACAGGGGCAGGGGCCAACGGCCTGACTTTC; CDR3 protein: CASRPTGAGANGLTF
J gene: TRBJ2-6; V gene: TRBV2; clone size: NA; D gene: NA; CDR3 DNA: TGTGCCAGCAAGGACGGCAGAGCTATCTCTGGGGCCAACGGCCTGACTTTC; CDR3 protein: CASKDGRAISGANGLTF
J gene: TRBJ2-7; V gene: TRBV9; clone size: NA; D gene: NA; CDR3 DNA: TGTGCCAGCAGCGTAGGAAGCCAGGGGTTTGTCGAGCAGTACTTC; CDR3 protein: CASSVGSQGFVEQYF
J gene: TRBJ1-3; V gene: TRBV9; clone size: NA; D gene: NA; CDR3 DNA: TGTGCCAGCAGCGTAGGGTCAGGGTCGAACACTGGAAACACCATATATTTT; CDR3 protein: CASSVGSGSNTGNTIYF
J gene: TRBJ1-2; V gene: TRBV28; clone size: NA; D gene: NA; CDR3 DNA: TGTGCCAGCAGTTTGTACAGGGACTATGGCTACACCTTC; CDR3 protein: CASSLYRDYGYTF
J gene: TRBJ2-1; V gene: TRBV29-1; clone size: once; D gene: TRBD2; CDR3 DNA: TGCAGCGGTTTGGCGGGACTAGCGGACAATGAGCAGTTCTTC; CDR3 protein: CSGLAGLADNEQFF
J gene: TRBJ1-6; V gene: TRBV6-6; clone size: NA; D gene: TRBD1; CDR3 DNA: TGTGCCAGCAGCCTCGGACAGGGAGGATCACCCCTCCACTTT; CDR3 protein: CASSLGQGGSPLHF
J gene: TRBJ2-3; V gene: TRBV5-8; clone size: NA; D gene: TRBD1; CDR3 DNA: TGTGCCAGCAGCTCAGGGGGCGGGAACGGCGATACGCAGTATTTT; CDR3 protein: CASSSGGGNGDTQYF
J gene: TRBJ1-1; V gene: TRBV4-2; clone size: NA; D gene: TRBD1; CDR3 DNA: TGTGCCAGCAGCCCGGACGGACAGGGGGGGGGCACTGAAGCTTTCTTT; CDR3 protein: CASSPDGQGGGTEAFF
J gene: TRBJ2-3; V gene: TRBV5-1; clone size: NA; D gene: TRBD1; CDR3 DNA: TGCGCCAGCTTCGGACAGGTTCCAGATACGCAGTATTTT; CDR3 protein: CASFGQVPDTQYF
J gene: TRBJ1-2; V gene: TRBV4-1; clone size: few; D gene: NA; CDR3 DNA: TGCGCCAGCAGCCACCTAACGGGACACCCCAATGGCTACACCTTC; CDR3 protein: CASSHLTGHPNGYTF
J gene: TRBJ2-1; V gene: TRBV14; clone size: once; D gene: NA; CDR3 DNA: TGTGCCAGCAGCCAAGTTAACTACCCCTACAATGAGCAGTTCTTC; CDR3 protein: CASSQVNYPYNEQFF
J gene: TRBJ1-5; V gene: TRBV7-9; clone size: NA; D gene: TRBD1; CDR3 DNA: TGTGCCAGCGGACCGACAGGGCGACAGCCCCAGCATTTT; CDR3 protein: CASGPTGRQPQHF
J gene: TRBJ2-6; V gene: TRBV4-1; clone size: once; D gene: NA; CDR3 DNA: TGCGCCAGCAGCAACCAGGGTGGTGGGGCCAACGTCCTGACTTTC; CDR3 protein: CASSNQGGGANVLTF
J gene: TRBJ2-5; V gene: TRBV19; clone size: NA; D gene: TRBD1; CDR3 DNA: TGTGCCAGTAGTACACAGGGGGTTCGGGGGGAGACCCAGTACTTC; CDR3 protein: CASSTQGVRGETQYF
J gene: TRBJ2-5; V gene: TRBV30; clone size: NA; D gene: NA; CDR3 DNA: TGTGCCTGGAGCCGAAGCCTCCAAGAGACCCAGTACTTC; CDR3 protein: CAWSRSLQETQYF
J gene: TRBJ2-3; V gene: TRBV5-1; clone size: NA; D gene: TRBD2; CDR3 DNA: TGCGCCAGCAGCACTAGCGGTGGCACAGATACGCAGTATTTT; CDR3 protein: CASSTSGGTDTQYF
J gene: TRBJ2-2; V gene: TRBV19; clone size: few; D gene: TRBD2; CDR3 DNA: TGTGCCAGTAGTCTGTCTAGCGGTAAAAACACCGGGGAGCTGTTTTTT; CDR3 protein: CASSLSSGKNTGELFF
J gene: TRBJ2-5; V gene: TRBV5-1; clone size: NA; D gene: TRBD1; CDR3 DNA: TGCGCCAGCAGCTACGACAGGGGAGGAGAGACCCAGTACTTC; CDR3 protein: CASSYDRGGETQYF
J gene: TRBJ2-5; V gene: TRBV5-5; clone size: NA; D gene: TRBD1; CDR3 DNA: TGTGCCAGCAGCCCAGGACAGGGCCAAGAGACCCAGTACTTC; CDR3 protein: CASSPGQGQETQYF